A single sample is the source of the 21 T cell receptor beta chains below, sequenced in a study of blood T cells in healthy people across ages. Primers used in a second PCR of roughly 6 to 11 cycles were a sample-barcoded 5' primer and a J-beta primer mix. TCRdb reprocessed the 5' RACE reads with MiXCR, giving one entry per CDR3 protein. The sample consists of roughly 1,000,000 distinct CDR3 sequences, under 30% of them appearing once. The same sample was also used in a study of T cells of mothers and their children.

The sequencing sample was made of blood. The source is a girl aged 2 to 10 in good health.

V gene TRBV29-1 combines with J gene TRBJ2-5, with D perhaps matching TRBD2 (6 bases). Per the germline V gene, CDR1 is SQVTM and CDR2 is ANQGSEA. The CDR3 contains 15 residues. V was cut by 1 base and J by 5 bases, with 17 bases left in between. This CDR3 reads CSVEVVSLAMETQYF. The CDR3 DNA reads TGCAGCGTTGAAGTTGTCTCGCTAGCGATGGAGACCCAGTACTTC.

CDR3 nucleotides: TGTGCCAGCAGTTACGACGGGGGGGTTCCAGATACGCAGTATTTT. Translating gives CASSYDGGVPDTQYF. The chain couples TRBV6-2 or TRBV6-3 to TRBJ2-3, with 8 bases that match TRBD2. This CDR3 spans 15 amino acids. Germline V lookup: CDR1 MNHEY, CDR2 SVGEGT. V lost 2 bases to trimming and J lost 4 bases; unmatched junction nucleotides: 5.

This clonotype has more than one count but fewer than ten. This rearrangement joins TRBV15 to TRBJ2-7, with 8 positions matching TRBD1. Unmatched junction bases numbered 4, after V lost 6 bases and J lost 6 bases. Germline CDR1 LNHNV, CDR2 YYDKDF (reference sequence). There are 12 residues in the CDR3. The CDR3 here is CATRSTGGEQYF. CDR3 DNA: TGTGCCACCAGGAGTACAGGGGGCGAGCAGTACTTC.

This clonotype was counted only a few times. V gene TRBV9 combines with J gene TRBJ1-2; D unclear. The germline V and J ends were trimmed by 6 bases and 8 bases, with 11 bases remaining between them. Germline V gene sequence: CDR1 SGDLS, CDR2 YYNGEE. The CDR3 contains 11 residues. The CDR3 is CASTDGYGYTF. As DNA, the CDR3 is TGTGCCAGCACCGATGGGTACGGCTACACCTTC.

This clonotype was observed at least ten times. V is TRBV5-1 and J is TRBJ2-7; 10 nucleotides agree with TRBD2. The CDR3 has 16 residues. CDR1 and CDR2 from the germline V gene are SGHRS and YFSETQ. V lost 0 bases to trimming and J lost 2 bases; unmatched junction nucleotides: 5. CDR3 DNA: TGCGCCAGCAGCTTGGAAGCAGCGGGGGGGGCCTACGAGCAGTACTTC. Protein sequence: CASSLEAAGGAYEQYF.

This clonotype came up a few times. The chain uses TRBV5-1 and TRBJ2-5; D call uncertain. The J call may be incorrect, as the DNA end agrees better with TRBJ2-1. The CDR3 is made up of 13 amino acids. Germline loops: CDR1 SGHRS, CDR2 YFSETQ. The CDR3 protein is CASSLSPANEQFF. For the CDR3, the DNA is TGCGCCAGCAGCCTAAGCCCGGCCAATGAGCAGTTCTTC.

In its sample, this clonotype was seen a few times. The chain carries TRBV28 and TRBJ2-5; possibly TRBD2 for D (6 bases). The end of the DNA fits TRBJ2-1 better, so the J call may be wrong. Germline V gene sequence: CDR1 MDHEN, CDR2 SYDVKM. The CDR3 is 14 residues long. The CDR3 here is CASSTGTFLNEQFF. CDR3 DNA: TGTGCCAGCAGCACTGGGACTTTCCTCAATGAGCAGTTCTTC.

This clonotype was counted a few times. V is TRBV12-3 or TRBV12-4 and J is TRBJ1-2, with 7 nucleotides matching TRBD1. The CDR3 totals 15 residues. J gave up 4 bases and V 2 bases, and 7 bases lay outside the gene matches. This chain's CDR3 is CASSLSGGQAYGYTF. The CDR3 DNA reads as TGTGCCAGCAGTTTATCAGGGGGGCAGGCCTATGGCTACACCTTC.

The chain recombines TRBV4-3 with TRBJ1-2; 7 positions agree with TRBD1. This CDR3 spans 16 amino acids. The V gene end was trimmed by 1 base and the J gene end by 3 bases; junction bases not matched to a gene: 8. The V gene's germline CDR1 is LGHNA and CDR2 YSLEER. CDR3 region: CASSQAPGQRYYGYTF. Written as DNA, the CDR3 is TGCGCCAGCAGCCAAGCTCCGGGACAGAGGTACTATGGCTACACCTTC.

The rearrangement uses TRBV12-3 or TRBV12-4 and TRBJ1-1; TRBD1 might be the D (5 bases). The length of the CDR3 is 16 residues. V lost 1 base and J lost 1, with 13 bases in between. CDR3 loop: CASSLGPGRENTEAFF. Here the CDR3 DNA reads TGTGCCAGCAGTTTAGGGCCAGGCAGGGAGAACACTGAAGCTTTCTTT.

This clonotype occurred a few times. The rearrangement uses TRBV9 and TRBJ1-2, with a weak D call TRBD1 (5 bases). Germline V gives CDR1 SGDLS, CDR2 YYNGEE. The CDR3 contains 16 residues. Trimming removed 0 bases from V and 3 bases from J, with 15 bases in between. CDR3 DNA: TGTGCCAGCAGCGTAGGACAGTCTGAGCTTTACTATGGCTACACCTTC. Translation: CASSVGQSELYYGYTF. The full variable domain, rest sourced from reference TRBV9 and TRBJ1-2, is DSGVTQTPKHLITATGQRVTLRCSPRSGDLSVYWYQQSLDQGLQFLIQYYNGEERAKGNILERFSAQQFPDLHSELNLSSLELGDSALYFCASSVGQSELYYGYTFGSGTRLTVV.

This clonotype was observed many times. This sequence joins TRBV9 and TRBJ2-1, with D maybe TRBD2 (6 bases). This CDR3 has 15 amino acids. Trimming stripped 0 bases from V and 3 bases from J, with 10 bases between. The germline V gene has CDR1 SGDLS and CDR2 YYNGEE. CDR3 in DNA: TGTGCCAGCAGCGTAGGGGGACTCCTCTACAATGAGCAGTTCTTC. This sequence encodes CASSVGGLLYNEQFF. Using reference TRBV9 and TRBJ2-1 for the parts outside the CDR3, the full variable domain is DSGVTQTPKHLITATGQRVTLRCSPRSGDLSVYWYQQSLDQGLQFLIQYYNGEERAKGNILERFSAQQFPDLHSELNLSSLELGDSALYFCASSVGGLLYNEQFFGPGTRLTVL.

The V call is TRBV20-1, the J call TRBJ2-3; D possibly corresponds to TRBD2 (5 bases). CDR1 and CDR2 from the germline V gene are DFQATT and SNEGSKA (reference sequence). CDR3 length equals 13 residues. CDR3 region: CRVHSDSTDTQYF. The CDR3, as DNA: TGCAGAGTGCATAGCGATTCCACAGATACGCAGTATTTT.

The J gene is TRBJ1-2, the V gene TRBV12-3 or TRBV12-4; 9 positions agree with TRBD1. J lost 3 bases, V lost 6 bases, and 8 bases had no gene match. CDR3 length: 15 amino acids. The CDR3 loop reads CASREGQGPYYGYTF. The CDR3 DNA sequence: TGTGCCAGCAGGGAAGGACAGGGGCCCTACTATGGCTACACCTTC.

The chain couples TRBV7-9 to TRBJ1-5; 7 positions match TRBD1. Germline CDR1 reads SEHNR; CDR2 reads FQNEAQ (reference sequence). Losses at the gene ends were 1 base for V and 4 bases for J; bases not matched to a gene: 7. The CDR3 loop spans 16 amino acids. In DNA form, the CDR3 reads TGTGCCAGCAGCTTAGGGAATCCGGGACAGAATCAGCCCCAGCATTTT. This translates into CASSLGNPGQNQPQHF.

This chain joins TRBV7-9 and TRBJ2-3; D uncertain. With 5 bases removed from V and 0 bases from J, the gap between germline ends came to 15 bases. The CDR3 is 16 residues long. Germline CDR1 and CDR2: SEHNR and FQNEAQ (reference sequence). CDR3 sequence: CASSPKQLSSTDTQYF. CDR3 bases: TGTGCCAGCAGCCCTAAGCAGCTATCTAGCACAGATACGCAGTATTTT. Full variable domain (rest looked up from reference TRBV7-9 and TRBJ2-3): DTGVSQNPRHKITKRGQNVTFRCDPISEHNRLYWYRQTLGQGPEFLTYFQNEAQLEKSRLLSDRFSAERPKGSFSTLEIQRTEQGDSAMYLCASSPKQLSSTDTQYFGPGTRLTVL.

Here the CDR3 reads CASSPGLAGGHTGELFF. CDR3 coding DNA: TGCGCCAGCAGCCCGGGACTAGCGGGGGGGCACACCGGGGAGCTGTTTTTT. The gene calls are TRBV4-3 and TRBJ2-2; 16 bases line up with TRBD2. The CDR3 consists of 17 residues. Germline CDR1 LGHNA, CDR2 YSLEER. Trimming took 4 bases from V and 3 from J; bases not matched to a gene: 2.

The chain uses TRBV4-3 and TRBJ1-2, with D possibly matching TRBD1 (6 bases). Trimming left V 0 bases short and J 5 bases short, with 13 bases between. The CDR3 loop spans 15 amino acids. Germline-derived CDR1 and CDR2 are LGHNA and YSLEER. CDR3 residues: CASSQDDRHPYGYTF. CDR3 bases: TGCGCCAGCAGCCAAGATGACAGGCACCCTTATGGCTACACCTTC.

This clonotype was detected only a few times. The V and J genes are TRBV20-1 and TRBJ1-4; D call uncertain. V dropped 3 bases and J dropped 7 bases, with 9 bases sitting between them. This CDR3 is built from 12 residues. Looked up from germline, CDR1 is DFQATT and CDR2 is SNEGSKA (reference sequence). As DNA, the CDR3 is TGCAGTGCTAGGAGAAATCGTGAAAAACTGTTTTTT. It translates to CSARRNREKLFF.

This chain uses TRBV29-1 with TRBJ1-2; TRBD1 aligns across 7 bases. Unmatched junction bases numbered 10, after V lost 6 bases and J lost 0 bases. From germline, CDR1 is SQVTM and CDR2 ANQGSEA. The CDR3 covers 15 residues. DNA of the CDR3: TGCAGCGTCCCAGGGACAGCCTCTTCTAACTATGGCTACACCTTC. It is translated as CSVPGTASSNYGYTF.

The table lists this clonotype with a few counts. The chain joins TRBV6-5 to TRBJ1-2, with 7 bases lining up with TRBD1. Trimming at V came to 5 bases and at J to 8 bases, leaving 5 bases not matched to a gene. The CDR3 is made up of 12 amino acids. CDR1 is MNHEY and CDR2 is SVGAGI in the germline V gene. CDR3 coding DNA: TGTGCCAGCAGTGCCAGGGGGAAGGGCTACACCTTC. Residues: CASSARGKGYTF.